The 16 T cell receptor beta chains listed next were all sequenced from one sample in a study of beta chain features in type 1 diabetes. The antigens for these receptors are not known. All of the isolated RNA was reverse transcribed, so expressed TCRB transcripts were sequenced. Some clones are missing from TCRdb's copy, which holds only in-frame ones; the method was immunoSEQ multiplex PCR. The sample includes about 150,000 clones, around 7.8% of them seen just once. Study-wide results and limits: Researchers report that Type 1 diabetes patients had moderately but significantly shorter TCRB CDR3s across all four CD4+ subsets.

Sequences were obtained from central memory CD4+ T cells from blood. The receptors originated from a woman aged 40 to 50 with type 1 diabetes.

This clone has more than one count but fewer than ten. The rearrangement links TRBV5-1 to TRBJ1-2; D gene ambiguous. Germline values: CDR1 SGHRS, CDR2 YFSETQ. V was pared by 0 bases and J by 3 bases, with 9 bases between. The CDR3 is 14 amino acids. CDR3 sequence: CASSLEPRDYGYTF. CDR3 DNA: TGCGCCAGCAGCTTGGAACCCCGGGACTATGGCTACACCTTC.

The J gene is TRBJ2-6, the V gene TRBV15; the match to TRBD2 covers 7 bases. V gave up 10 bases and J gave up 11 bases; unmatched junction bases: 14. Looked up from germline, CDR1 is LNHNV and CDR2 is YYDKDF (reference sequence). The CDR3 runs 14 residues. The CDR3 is CAIGGGGALDVLTF. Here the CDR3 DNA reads TGTGCCATCGGCGGGGGAGGTGCCCTCGACGTCCTGACTTTC.

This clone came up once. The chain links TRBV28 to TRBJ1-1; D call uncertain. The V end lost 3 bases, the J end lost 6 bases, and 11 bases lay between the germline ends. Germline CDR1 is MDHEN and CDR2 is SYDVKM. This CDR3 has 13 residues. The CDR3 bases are TGTGCCAGCAGTTTTACGGTACCGTCTGAAGCTTTCTTT. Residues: CASSFTVPSEAFF.

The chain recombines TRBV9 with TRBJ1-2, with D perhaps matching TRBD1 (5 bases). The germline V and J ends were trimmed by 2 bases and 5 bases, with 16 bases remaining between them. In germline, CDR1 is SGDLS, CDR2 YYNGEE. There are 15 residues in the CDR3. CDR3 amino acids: CASSVEQESRYGYTF. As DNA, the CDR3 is TGTGCCAGCAGCGTCGAACAGGAGAGCCGGTATGGCTACACCTTC.

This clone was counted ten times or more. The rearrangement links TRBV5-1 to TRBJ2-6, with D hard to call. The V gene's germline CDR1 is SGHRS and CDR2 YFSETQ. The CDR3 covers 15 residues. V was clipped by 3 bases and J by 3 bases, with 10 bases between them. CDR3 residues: CASSSDGGGANVLTF. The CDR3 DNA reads TGCGCCAGCAGCTCAGATGGTGGTGGGGCCAACGTCCTGACTTTC.

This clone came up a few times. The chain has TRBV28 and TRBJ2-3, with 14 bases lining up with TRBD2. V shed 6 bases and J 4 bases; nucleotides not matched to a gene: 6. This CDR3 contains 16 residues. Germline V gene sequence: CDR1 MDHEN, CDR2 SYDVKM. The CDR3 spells CASRPPGLAGADTQYF. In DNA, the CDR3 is TGTGCCAGCAGACCCCCGGGACTAGCGGGGGCAGATACGCAGTATTTT.

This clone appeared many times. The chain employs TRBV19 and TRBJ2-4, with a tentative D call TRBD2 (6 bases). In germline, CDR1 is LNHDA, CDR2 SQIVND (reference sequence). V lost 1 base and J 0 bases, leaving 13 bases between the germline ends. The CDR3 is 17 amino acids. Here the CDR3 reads CASSIAPSRGAKNIQYF. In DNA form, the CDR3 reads TGTGCCAGTAGTATAGCACCTTCGCGGGGAGCCAAAAACATTCAGTACTTC. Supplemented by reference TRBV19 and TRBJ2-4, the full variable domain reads DGGITQSPKYLFRKEGQNVTLSCEQNLNHDAMYWYRQDPGQGLRLIYYSQIVNDFQKGDIAEGYSVSREKKESFPLTVTSAQKNPTAFYLCASSIAPSRGAKNIQYFGAGTRLSVL.

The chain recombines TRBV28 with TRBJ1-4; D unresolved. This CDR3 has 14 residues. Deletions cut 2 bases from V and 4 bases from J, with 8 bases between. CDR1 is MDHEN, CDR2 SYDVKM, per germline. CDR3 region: CASSLSRLNEKLFF. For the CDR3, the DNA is TGTGCCAGCAGTTTAAGCAGACTTAATGAAAAACTGTTTTTT.

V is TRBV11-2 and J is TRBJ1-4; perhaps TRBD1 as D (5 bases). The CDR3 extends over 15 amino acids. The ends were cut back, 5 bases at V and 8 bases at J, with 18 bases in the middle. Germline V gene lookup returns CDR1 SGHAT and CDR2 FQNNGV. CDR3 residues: CASSGLGSGREKLFF. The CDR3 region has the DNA TGTGCCAGCAGCGGTCTTGGGTCAGGGCGGGAAAAACTGTTTTTT.

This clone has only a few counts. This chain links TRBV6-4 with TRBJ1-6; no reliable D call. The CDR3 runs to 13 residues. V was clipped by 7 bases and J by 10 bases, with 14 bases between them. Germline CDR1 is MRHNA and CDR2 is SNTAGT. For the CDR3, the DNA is TGTGCCAGCACGTTCGGGGTAGGGTCACCCCTCCACTTT. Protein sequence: CASTFGVGSPLHF.

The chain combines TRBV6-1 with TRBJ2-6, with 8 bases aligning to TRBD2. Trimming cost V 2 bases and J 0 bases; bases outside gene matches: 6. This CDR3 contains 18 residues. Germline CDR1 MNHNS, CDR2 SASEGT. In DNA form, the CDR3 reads TGTGCCAGCAGTGAATTACGCGGGGGGAGCTCTGGGGCCAACGTCCTGACTTTC. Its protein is CASSELRGGSSGANVLTF.

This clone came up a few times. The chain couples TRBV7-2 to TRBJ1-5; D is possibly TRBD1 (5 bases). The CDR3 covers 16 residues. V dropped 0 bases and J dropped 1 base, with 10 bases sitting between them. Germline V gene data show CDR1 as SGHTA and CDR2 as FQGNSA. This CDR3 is CASSLALGASNQPQHF. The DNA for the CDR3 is TGTGCCAGCAGCTTAGCGCTAGGGGCGAGCAATCAGCCCCAGCATTTT.

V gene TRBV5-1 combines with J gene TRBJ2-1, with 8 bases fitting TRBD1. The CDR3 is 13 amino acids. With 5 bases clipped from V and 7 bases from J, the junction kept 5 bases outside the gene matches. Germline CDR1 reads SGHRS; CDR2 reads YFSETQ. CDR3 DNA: TGCGCCAGCAGGGACAGGGCGGGGAATGAGCAGTTCTTC. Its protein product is CASRDRAGNEQFF.

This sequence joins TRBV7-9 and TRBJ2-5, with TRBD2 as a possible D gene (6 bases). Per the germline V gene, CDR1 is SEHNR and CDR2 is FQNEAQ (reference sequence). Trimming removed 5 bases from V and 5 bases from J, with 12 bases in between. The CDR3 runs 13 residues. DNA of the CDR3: TGTGCCAGCAGCCTCTCGAGCGGGGAGACCCAGTACTTC. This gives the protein CASSLSSGETQYF.

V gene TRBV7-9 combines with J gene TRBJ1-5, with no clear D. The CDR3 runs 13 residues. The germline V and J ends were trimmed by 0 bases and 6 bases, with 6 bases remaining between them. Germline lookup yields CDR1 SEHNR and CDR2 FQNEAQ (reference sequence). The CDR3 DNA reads TGTGCCAGCAGCTTAGCGCTAAGTCAGCCCCAGCATTTT. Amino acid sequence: CASSLALSQPQHF.

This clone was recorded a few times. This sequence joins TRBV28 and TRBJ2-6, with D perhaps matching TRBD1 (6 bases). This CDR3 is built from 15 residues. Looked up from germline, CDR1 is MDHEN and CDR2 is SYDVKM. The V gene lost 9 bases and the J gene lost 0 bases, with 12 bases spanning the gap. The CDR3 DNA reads TGTGCCAGTAACAGGGACCACTCTGGGGCCAACGTCCTGACTTTC. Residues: CASNRDHSGANVLTF.